This entry is about one T cell receptor (beta chain). V was shortened by 5 bases and J by 7 bases, with 12 bases between the two germline ends. The CDR3 has 13 amino acids. Germline CDR1 reads MNHEY; CDR2 reads SVGAGI. The data are from a study of memory CD4+ T cells and cytomegalovirus serostatus. The data were produced by immunoSEQ multiplex PCR, yet TCRdb's version contains in-frame clones alone and is incomplete. The data hold about 60,000 clones, with roughly 75% observed a single time. The sort gate was single viable CD3+CD4+CD8-CD45RO+ cells for memory CD4+ T cells. The chain joins TRBV6-5 to TRBJ2-1, with D hard to call. The source material was memory CD4+ T cells from blood. The source of this sequence is an adult in good health and CMV-seronegative. Some clones in this sample may be carry-over from other donors' samples. The DNA of the CDR3 is TGTGCCAGCAGTCCTTTTTTGGGTAATGAGCAGTTCTTC. The encoded protein is CASSPFLGNEQFF.